This T cell receptor (beta chain) is drawn from a study of cytomegalovirus exposure and HLA in healthy donors. The CDR3 is 14 amino acids. V trimming: 6 bases; J trimming: 4 bases; junction bases outside the gene matches: 8. PCR involved 60 Vbeta and 13 Jbeta primers. Profiled with immunoSEQ multiplex PCR; TCRdb holds only in-frame clones, not every one. The top ten clones hold approximately 6.5% of a sample with about 140,000 clones, approximately 72% of them seen once. The clonotype originates from a woman aged 55-69 years in good health and CMV-seronegative. Specimen: PBMCs. The chain has TRBV23-1 and TRBJ1-2; 7 bases are shared with TRBD1. TRBV23-1 is treated as an ORF (open reading frame) with a function not yet certain. CDR3 sequence: CASRRQGLGYGYTF. CDR3 nucleotide sequence: TGCGCCAGCAGACGACAGGGTCTGGGCTATGGCTACACCTTC.